This TCR beta chain was documented in a study of shared clonotypes between healthy human individuals (dated by TCRdb to 2019 to 2021). In the study overall: The cohort included three men and a couple of women between 18 and 49 years of age. Different laboratories and diverse techniques were used to prepare libraries and sequence TCR repertoires, to increase sequencing depth and limit assay-specific biases. The study deeply sequenced blood TCR repertoires of five healthy adults to estimate repertoire size and the extent of clonotype sharing between individuals. Between about 0.94 and 8.9 billion PBMCs per donor were obtained by leukapheresis. Per donor, three plates each were used for CD4 naive and CD4 memory, two for CD8 naive, and one for CD8 memory.

The germline V end is reduced by 8 bases and the J end by 8 bases; junction bases left unmatched: 14. The cysteine opens and the phenylalanine closes a CDR3 of 15 amino acids. Only CDR3 DNA is held: 45 bases, read in frame from base 1. Sequences MDHEN (CDR1) and SYDVKM (CDR2) are obtained from the germline V gene. Only one count was recorded for this clone. This clone's antigen is unknown. Base qualities are not at hand, and no much larger clone is one base apart. Study-wide findings and limitations: Even with the large sequencing depth, rarefaction of the sorted-subset datasets indicated that sequencing was incomplete. Pairwise subsampling indicated that sequencing depth was expected to affect the degree of clonotype sharing among donors. Larger estimated clonotype richness was generally found for naive subsets than for memory subsets. Sampling was limited to blood, and TCR repertoires in tissue likely differ from TCR repertoires in blood. Approximately 5% of naive CD4, around 4% of naive CD8, approximately 2.2% of memory CD4, and more than 0.35% of memory CD8 clonotypes were shared across several donors. Higher generation probabilities were observed for clonotypes shared by all four sorted-subset donors than for non-shared clonotypes. The small number of donors limited the genetic and exposure-history diversity represented.

CD8 naive samples were CD45RO-negative cells positively selected for CCR7, giving a CD45RA+CCR7+ population that excluded TemRA cells. Donors were healthy HIV-negative adults with no recently reported acute infections or vaccinations. Only Caucasian adults living in Nashville, Tennessee, USA were represented among the donors. Blood was obtained by leukapheresis, after which PBMCs were separated by Ficoll-Histopaque density gradient centrifugation and cryopreserved in liquid nitrogen vapor phase. Analytical flow cytometry was used to check the purity and quantity of every magnetically sorted T cell population. Genomic DNA was isolated from each sorted fraction and quantified by UV absorbance on a Nanodrop 2000c. Using the deep immunoSEQ assay, TCR CDR3 regions were amplified from genomic DNA by multiplex PCR. Genomic DNA extracted from each cell subset was distributed evenly over all wells of several immunoSEQ 96-well plates, and each plate served as one replicate. For sorted subsets, each replicate PCR was loaded with 150 to 250 ng genomic DNA, equivalent to approximately 27,000 T cell genomes. The purified libraries were quantified using a Qubit 3.0 fluorometer, sized with a Bioanalyzer 2100, and then quantified again using the KAPA Library Quantification kit. Every immunoSEQ 96-well plate was sequenced on a separate single-read 150-cycle Illumina NextSeq 550 flow cell. From the authors' description of their analysis: Because the immunoSEQ output included only junctional sequences and no quality scores, the filtering could not be the same as the filtering used for full-length reads. To assign V/J genes and CDR3, sequences were annotated against IMGT germline references using PyIR, a Python wrapper for IgBLAST v1.9. Reads with weak V/J assignments (E-value above 1e-6), missing CDR3, stop codons, out-of-frame junctions, or ambiguous translated residues were removed. A V3J clonotype was defined by an identical inferred V gene, J gene, and CDR3 amino acid sequence. The percentage overlap between two repertoires was calculated by dividing the number of shared unique clonotypes by the size of the smaller repertoire. Richness of each repertoire was evaluated using RTK rarefaction, the Chao1 estimator, and Recon v2.1 estimates of unobserved clonotypes. For all TCRbeta clonotypes obtained by the gDNA method from a few donors, generation probabilities were computed with OLGA. TCRdb retrieved this table from immuneACCESS and kept in-frame rearrangements only. Not all clones are present; in checked studies, unresolved V genes account for under half, and no reason is known for the remainder. V, J and clone size reflect that table, while D and trimming were determined from the DNA. Recorded for this sample are roughly 550,000 clones; nearly 97% of them occurred a single time. The top ten clonotypes cover approximately 0.1% of the sample.

The specimen sequenced was naive CD8+ T cells sorted from blood. The cell subset or site label on this specimen signifies: CD45RA+CCR7+. The receptor comes from a woman under 40 in good health. Recombination joined TRBV28 with TRBJ2-1; 8 bases in the middle match TRBD2. The sequence in DNA is TGTGCCAGCCTAAGAGGTCTCGGGGGGGTCCATGAGCAGTTCTTC. It is translated as CASLRGLGGVHEQFF.